This T cell receptor beta chain was captured in a study of T cell responses to AZD1222 COVID-19 vaccine. To note about this clone: Its target is not known.

The assay was immunoSEQ multiplex PCR, and TCRdb's table has in-frame clones only and misses some. The table lists under 200,000 clones, approximately 90% of them singletons. CDR1 and CDR2 from the germline V gene are MNHEY and SVGAGI. The V gene end was trimmed by 7 bases and the J gene end by 10 bases; junction bases not matched to a gene: 5. This CDR3 has 13 amino acids. Study observations and caveats: After two AZD1222 doses, spike-specific TCR breadth and depth rose versus day 0. Donor demographics were predominantly white British with a female majority; clonal diversity may be underestimated.

Specimen: peripheral blood, collected 28 days after the second dose of the MenACWY control vaccine. This receptor was identified in an adult who received the MenACWY meningococcal vaccine as a control. V gene TRBV6-5 combines with J gene TRBJ1-6; 9 bases are a match to TRBD1. CDR3 sequence reads: CASIRQGESPLHF. In nucleotides, the CDR3 is TGTGCCAGCATCCGACAGGGGGAGTCACCCCTCCACTTT.